This T cell receptor (beta chain) was profiled in a study of blood T cell repertoires in COVID-19. Trimming shortened V by 6 bases and J by 7 bases, and 12 bases separated the two germline ends. Germline V CDR1 and CDR2: MDHEN, SYDVKM. This CDR3 spans 12 amino acids. Study processing details: Scientists estimated how many nucleated cells there were by amplifying reference gene primers. Data came from immunoSEQ multiplex PCR; TCRdb stores just in-frame clones and leaves some out. From that table come the V and J calls and clone size; the DNA was used to work out D and trimming. The table lists 100,000 or so clones, approximately 62% of them singletons.

This TCR was recovered from a man at least 80 years old with acute or convalescent COVID-19. The sample comprised peripheral blood. The chain has TRBV28 and TRBJ2-5; D uncertain. The CDR3 loop reads CASRLTSGTQYF. The CDR3 DNA is TGTGCCAGCAGACTGACTTCGGGGACCCAGTACTTC.